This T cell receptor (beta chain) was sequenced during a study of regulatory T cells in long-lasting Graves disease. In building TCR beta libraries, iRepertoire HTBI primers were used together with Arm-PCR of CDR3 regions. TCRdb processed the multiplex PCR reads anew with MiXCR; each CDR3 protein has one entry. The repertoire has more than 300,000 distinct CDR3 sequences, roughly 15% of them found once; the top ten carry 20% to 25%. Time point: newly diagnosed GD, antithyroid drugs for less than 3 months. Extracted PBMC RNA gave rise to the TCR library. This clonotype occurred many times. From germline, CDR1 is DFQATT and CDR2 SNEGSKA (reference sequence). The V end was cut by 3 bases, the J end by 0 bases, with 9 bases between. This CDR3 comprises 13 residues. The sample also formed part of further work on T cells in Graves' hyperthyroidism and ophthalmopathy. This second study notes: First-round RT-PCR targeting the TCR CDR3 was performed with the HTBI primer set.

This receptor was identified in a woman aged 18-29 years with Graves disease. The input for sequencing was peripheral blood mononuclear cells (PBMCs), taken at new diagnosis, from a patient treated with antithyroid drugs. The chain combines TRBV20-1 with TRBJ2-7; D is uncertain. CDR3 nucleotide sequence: TGCAGTGCTAGGGCCGCGAGCTCCTACGAGCAGTACTTC. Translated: CSARAASSYEQYF.